The 4 T cell receptor beta chains reported below all come from one sample, sequenced in a study of beta chain features in type 1 diabetes. The investigators reverse transcribed all of the isolated RNA, so they sequenced expressed TCRB transcripts. Assay: immunoSEQ multiplex PCR; the TCRdb copy retains only in-frame clones and omits some. The sample lists fewer than 250,000 clones, around 65% occurring once. Sequencing used naive CD4+ T cells from blood. These receptors were taken from a man aged 25-40 years in good health.

Concerning this clone itself: The sample contains more than one DNA sequence encoding this CDR3. The V call is TRBV9, the J call TRBJ2-3; D unclear. The V and J ends lost 0 bases and 0 bases respectively, with 5 bases between them. This CDR3 spans 14 amino acids. The germline V gene has CDR1 SGDLS and CDR2 YYNGEE. The CDR3 DNA sequence: TGTGCCAGCAGCGTAGCTACGAGCACAGATACGCAGTATTTT. Amino acids: CASSVATSTDTQYF.

V usage is TRBV29-1 and J usage is TRBJ2-5; TRBD2 is a possible D gene (6 bases). The CDR3 is 13 amino acids. Germline assignment: CDR1 SQVTM and CDR2 ANQGSEA. Trimming pared 6 bases from V and 0 bases from J, leaving 11 bases between. The DNA for the CDR3 is TGCAGCGTGACTAGATTGTACCAAGAGACCCAGTACTTC. It is translated as CSVTRLYQETQYF.

The chain couples TRBV29-1 to TRBJ2-4; 8 bases line up with TRBD1. The junction had 23 bases not matched to a gene; V was cut back by 6 bases and J by 7 bases. CDR1 SQVTM and CDR2 ANQGSEA come from the germline V gene. This CDR3 has 18 residues. CDR3 DNA sequence: TGCAGCGTGCTTTCAGGGGGCCTAAAATGGGGTACTGGGAACATTCAGTACTTC. This translates into CSVLSGGLKWGTGNIQYF.

V and J are TRBV7-9 and TRBJ2-2; no clear D gene. Germline V CDR1 and CDR2: SEHNR, FQNEAQ (reference sequence). The length of the CDR3 is 14 residues. V was shortened by 5 bases and J by 6 bases, with 13 bases between the two germline ends. The CDR3 region is CASSHKLPSGELFF. The CDR3 DNA sequence: TGTGCCAGCAGCCATAAGTTACCATCCGGGGAGCTGTTTTTT.